The 13 T cell receptor beta chains below come from one sample, sequenced in a study of TIL therapy for anti-PD-1-resistant metastatic lung cancer. Time point of the sample: pre-treatment sample, taken before nivolumab and TIL therapy. The immunoSEQ assay was v3. The protocol was immunoSEQ multiplex PCR, while the TCRdb copy is restricted to in-frame clones and leaves out a portion. The sample has nearly 15,000 clones, 86% seen once. The sample consisted of blood, taken at baseline. The receptor set was obtained from a person between 25 and 79 years old with non-small cell lung cancer.

This clone was seen a single time. V and J are TRBV9 and TRBJ2-2; 9 bases are a match to TRBD1. The germline V gene encodes CDR1 SGDLS and CDR2 YYNGEE. The length of the CDR3 is 19 residues. V shed 4 bases and J 1 base; nucleotides not matched to a gene: 14. CDR3 amino acids: CASSKPAGQGFRNTGELFF. Here the CDR3 DNA reads TGTGCCAGCAGCAAACCCGCGGGACAGGGTTTCAGGAACACCGGGGAGCTGTTTTTT.

CDR3 sequence (DNA): TGTGCCAGCAGCGTAGGGCTTCTCGCGAACACCGGGGAGCTGTTTTTT. It translates to CASSVGLLANTGELFF. The chain recombines TRBV9 with TRBJ2-2; D gene uncertain. Trimming pared 0 bases from V and 0 bases from J, leaving 9 bases between. The CDR3 has 16 residues. Looked up from germline, CDR1 is SGDLS and CDR2 is YYNGEE.

The chain combines TRBV5-1 with TRBJ2-3; a weak D match, TRBD1 (6 bases). The CDR3 extends over 14 amino acids. Germline lookup yields CDR1 SGHRS and CDR2 YFSETQ. Deletions cut 4 bases from V and 2 bases from J, with 11 bases between. CDR3 nucleotides: TGCGCCAGCAGCACGGACAGAATCACAGATACGCAGTATTTT. Encoded protein: CASSTDRITDTQYF.

The J gene is TRBJ2-7, the V gene TRBV19; TRBD1 agrees at 9 bases. J gave up 5 bases and V 1 base, and 9 bases lay outside the gene matches. This CDR3 has 16 amino acids. Germline CDR1 and CDR2: LNHDA and SQIVND (reference sequence). CDR3 in DNA: TGTGCCAGTAGTATAGCCTTTGGGACAGGGATCGACGAGCAGTACTTC. Its translation is CASSIAFGTGIDEQYF.

The CDR3 loop reads CASSSVWQPLNTGELFF. In DNA, the CDR3 is TGTGCCAGCAGTTCCGTGTGGCAGCCACTGAACACCGGGGAGCTGTTTTTT. The chain combines TRBV5-5 with TRBJ2-2; D gene unclear. V dropped 5 bases and J dropped 1 base, with 18 bases sitting between them. The CDR3 is 17 residues long. Germline assignment: CDR1 SGHKS and CDR2 YYEKEE (reference sequence).

V gene TRBV6-5 combines with J gene TRBJ2-3, with D unclear. Trimming removed 4 bases from V and 0 bases from J, with 8 bases in between. The germline V gene has CDR1 MNHEY and CDR2 SVGAGI. CDR3 length: 14 residues. Written as DNA, the CDR3 is TGTGCCAGCAGTTTGAGGCGGAGCACAGATACGCAGTATTTT. This codes for CASSLRRSTDTQYF.

The rearrangement uses TRBV5-6 and TRBJ2-1; TRBD2 aligns across 8 bases. The V segment lost 0 bases and the J segment 7 bases; nucleotides outside the gene matches: 3. The CDR3 extends over 14 amino acids. Germline CDR1 and CDR2: SGHDT and YYEEEE. The CDR3 loop is CASSLASSGNEQFF. CDR3 bases: TGTGCCAGCAGCTTGGCTTCTAGCGGGAATGAGCAGTTCTTC.

This clone was observed a few times. V is TRBV18 and J is TRBJ1-6; a weak D match, TRBD1 (5 bases). The ends were cut back, 2 bases at V and 5 bases at J, with 10 bases in the middle. The germline V gene has CDR1 KGHSH and CDR2 LQKENI. The CDR3 has 15 residues. CDR3: CASSPYDSDNSPLHF. Written as DNA, the CDR3 is TGTGCCAGCTCACCATACGACAGCGATAATTCACCCCTCCACTTT.

This clone was seen more than once but under ten times. This chain links TRBV28 with TRBJ1-2; D might be TRBD1 (6 bases). The CDR3 is 13 residues long. Trimming removed 8 bases from V and 7 bases from J, with 17 bases in between. In germline, CDR1 is MDHEN, CDR2 SYDVKM. CDR3 DNA sequence: TGTGCCAGCCAGCTCACAGGGTCTGCTGGCTACACCTTC. It codes for CASQLTGSAGYTF.

The rearrangement links TRBV29-1 to TRBJ2-1, with 11 bases fitting TRBD2. Germline V gene lookup returns CDR1 SQVTM and CDR2 ANQGSEA. V lost 7 bases and J lost 12; bases outside the gene matches: 23. The CDR3 contains 17 residues. The DNA for the CDR3 is TGCAGCGGGGTTCGGCCTAGCGGGAGGATTCCCAATGATGGGCAGTTCTTC. This gives the protein CSGVRPSGRIPNDGQFF.

The chain has TRBV27 and TRBJ2-1; a weak D match, TRBD2 (5 bases). The germline CDR1 and CDR2 sequences are MNHEY and SMNVEV (reference sequence). V was clipped by 2 bases and J by 7 bases, with 15 bases between them. This CDR3 spans 15 amino acids. CDR3 loop: CASSLQGGLLNEQFF. CDR3 DNA: TGTGCCAGCAGTTTACAAGGAGGTTTATTAAATGAGCAGTTCTTC.

The chain links TRBV11-3 to TRBJ2-2, with 14 bases aligning to TRBD2. The CDR3 sequence is 17 residues long. Germline V gene sequence: CDR1 SGHNT, CDR2 YENEEA. V lost 4 bases to trimming and J lost 4 bases; unmatched junction nucleotides: 5. The chain's CDR3 is CASSSSGLAGATGELFF. CDR3 nucleotide sequence: TGTGCCAGCAGCTCTTCGGGACTAGCGGGAGCCACCGGGGAGCTGTTTTTT.

J is TRBJ1-1 and V is TRBV27; D is uncertain. The germline V and J ends were trimmed by 7 bases and 0 bases, with 9 bases remaining between them. CDR3 length equals 13 residues. Germline loops: CDR1 MNHEY, CDR2 SMNVEV (reference sequence). The CDR3 DNA reads as TGTGCCAGCAAATCCGGGTTGAACACTGAAGCTTTCTTT. Translating it yields CASKSGLNTEAFF.